What follows describes a single T cell receptor beta chain. This CDR3 is 16 amino acids long. In germline, CDR1 is SGHVS, CDR2 FNYEAQ. With 2 bases removed from V and 4 bases from J, the gap between germline ends came to 17 bases. Unique molecular identifiers were built into the TCRbeta library. TCRdb re-derived calls from the PCR reads in MiXCR, one entry per CDR3 protein. This table has about 900,000 distinct CDR3 sequences, roughly 31% appearing once. This sample was taken from a study of T-cell reconstitution after alpha-beta-depleted transplantation in children. Sequencing used PBMCs, mostly from graft donor cells, obtained 360 days after TCRalphabeta/CD19-depleted stem cell transplant. The V and J genes are TRBV7-6 and TRBJ1-2, with D perhaps matching TRBD1 (6 bases). The TCR comes from a boy younger than two who had a stem cell transplant for SCID, so the T cells may come from the graft donor. The CDR3 spells CASSLLQGEDPYGYTF. CDR3 DNA sequence: TGTGCCAGCAGCTTACTACAGGGAGAAGATCCCTATGGCTACACCTTC.